This T cell receptor beta chain was identified during a study of neurological immune-mediated disorders. The making of cDNA relied on 5'RACE with 10-nucleotide random UMIs. Each CDR3 protein gets one entry after TCRdb re-called the 5' RACE reads with MiXCR. The table has tens of thousands of distinct CDR3 sequences, 11% seen once. The length of the CDR3 is 14 residues. CDR1 and CDR2 from the germline V gene are SGHRS and YFSETQ. Trimming cost V 1 base and J 5 bases, with 13 bases left between them. This clonotype was picked up many times. As yet, its antigen is unknown. Study-wide results and caveats: Among expanded clones, no CDR3 amino acid sequences were shared across subjects, a pattern suggesting private repertoires in all groups.

The TCR sequence derives from a woman aged 30 to 39 with HTLV-1-associated myelopathy (HAM/TSP). The sample consisted of CD4+ T cells from blood. The chain links TRBV5-1 to TRBJ2-7, with D possibly TRBD2 on 5 matching bases. The CDR3 sequence: CASSLLAGPNEQYF. The DNA for the CDR3 is TGCGCCAGCAGCTTGCTCGCGGGTCCTAACGAGCAGTACTTC.